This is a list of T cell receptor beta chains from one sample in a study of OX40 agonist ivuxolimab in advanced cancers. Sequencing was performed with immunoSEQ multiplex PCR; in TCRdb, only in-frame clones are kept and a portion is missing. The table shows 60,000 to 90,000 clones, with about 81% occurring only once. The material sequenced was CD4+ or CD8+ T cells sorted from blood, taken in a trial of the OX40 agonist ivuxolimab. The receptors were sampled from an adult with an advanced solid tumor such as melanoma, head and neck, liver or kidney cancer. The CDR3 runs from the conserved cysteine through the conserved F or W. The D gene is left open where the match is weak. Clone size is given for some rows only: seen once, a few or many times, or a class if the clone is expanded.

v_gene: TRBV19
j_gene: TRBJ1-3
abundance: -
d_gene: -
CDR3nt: TGTGCAACGGGGGTTCTACGCGGAAACACCATATATTTT
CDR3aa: CATGVLRGNTIYF

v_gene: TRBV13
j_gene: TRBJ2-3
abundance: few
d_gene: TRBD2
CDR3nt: TGTGCCAGCAGCTTAAGGACTAGCGGGGGAATGACAGATACGCAGTATTTT
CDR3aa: CASSLRTSGGMTDTQYF

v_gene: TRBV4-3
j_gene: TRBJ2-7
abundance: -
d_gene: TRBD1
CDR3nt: TGCGCCAGCAGCCAATCGAGGGGGCCCGATCTTTCCTACGAGCAGTACTTC
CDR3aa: CASSQSRGPDLSYEQYF

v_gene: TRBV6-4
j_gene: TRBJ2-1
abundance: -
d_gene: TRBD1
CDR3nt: TGTGCCGCCATCAGCGAAGTGGGACAGGGGGTCTACAATGAGCAGTTCTTC
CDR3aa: CAAISEVGQGVYNEQFF

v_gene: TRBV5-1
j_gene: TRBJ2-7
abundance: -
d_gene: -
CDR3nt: TGCGCCAGCAGCAGAGGACAGAACTACGAGCAGTACTTC
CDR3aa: CASSRGQNYEQYF

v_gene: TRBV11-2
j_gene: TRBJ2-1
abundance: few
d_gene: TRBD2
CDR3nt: TGTGCCAGCAGAGGACTAGCGGGATGGAATGAGCAGTTCTTC
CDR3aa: CASRGLAGWNEQFF

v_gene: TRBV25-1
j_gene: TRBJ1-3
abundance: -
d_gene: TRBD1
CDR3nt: TGTGCCAGCAGTGCGGGACAGGGGTATGGAAACACCATATATTTT
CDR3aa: CASSAGQGYGNTIYF

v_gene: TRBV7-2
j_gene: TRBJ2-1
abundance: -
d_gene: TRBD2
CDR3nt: TGTGCCAGCAGCCCCACCGGGACTAGAGGAAATGAGCAGTTCTTC
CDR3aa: CASSPTGTRGNEQFF

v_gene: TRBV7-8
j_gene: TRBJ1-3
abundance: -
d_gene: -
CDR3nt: TGTGCCAGCAGCCTTTGGACAGCTCTCTCTGGAAACACCATATATTTT
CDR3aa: CASSLWTALSGNTIYF

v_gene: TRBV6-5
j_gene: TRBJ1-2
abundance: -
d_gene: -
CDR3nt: TGTGCCAGCAGTTACTCTCCAAGGAACTATGGCTACACCTTC
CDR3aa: CASSYSPRNYGYTF

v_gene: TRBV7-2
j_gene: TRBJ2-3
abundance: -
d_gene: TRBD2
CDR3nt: TGTGCCAGCAGCCGGGGACTAGCGGGAGCAGATACGCAGTATTTT
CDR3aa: CASSRGLAGADTQYF

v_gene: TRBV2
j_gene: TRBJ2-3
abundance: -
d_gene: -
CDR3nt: TGTGCCAGCTGGAGCCGGGGCAGGGGAGGAGCAGATACGCAGTATTTT
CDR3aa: CASWSRGRGGADTQYF

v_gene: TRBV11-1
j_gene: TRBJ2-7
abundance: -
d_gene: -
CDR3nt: TGTGCCAGCAGCTTCACGGTTACCGAGCAGTACTTC
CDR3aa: CASSFTVTEQYF

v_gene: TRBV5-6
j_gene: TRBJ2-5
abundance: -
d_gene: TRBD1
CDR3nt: TGTGCCAGCAGCTTATTACGGGACAGGCATAACCAAGAGACCCAGTACTTC
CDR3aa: CASSLLRDRHNQETQYF

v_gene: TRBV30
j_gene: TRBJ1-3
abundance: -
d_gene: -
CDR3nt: TGTGCCTGGTTCAGGGGTGGAAACACCATATATTTT
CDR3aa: CAWFRGGNTIYF

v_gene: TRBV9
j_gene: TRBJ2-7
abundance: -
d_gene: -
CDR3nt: TGTGCCAGCAGCGTAGCTTGGGGGCCCTACGAGCAGTACTTC
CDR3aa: CASSVAWGPYEQYF

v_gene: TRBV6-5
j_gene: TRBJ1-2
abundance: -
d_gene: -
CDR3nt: TGTGCCAGCACCCGGCGGCAGGACTATGGCTACACCTTC
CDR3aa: CASTRRQDYGYTF

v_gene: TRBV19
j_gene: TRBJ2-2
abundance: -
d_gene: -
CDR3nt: TGTGCCAGTAGTATCGGGGCTAGCTTAGTGAGGGAGCTGTTTTTT
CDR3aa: CASSIGASLVRELFF

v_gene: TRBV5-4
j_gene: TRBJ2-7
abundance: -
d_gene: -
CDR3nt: TGTGCCAGCAGCTTGGTTGACGTGGGCGAGCAGTACTTC
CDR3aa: CASSLVDVGEQYF

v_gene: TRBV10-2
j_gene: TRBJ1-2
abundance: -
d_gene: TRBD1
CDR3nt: TGCGCCAGCAGCCCCGCAGGGGGCAACTATGGCTACACCTTC
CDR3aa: CASSPAGGNYGYTF

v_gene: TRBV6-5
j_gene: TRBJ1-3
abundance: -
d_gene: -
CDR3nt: TGTGCCAGCAGTTTACTAAGCTCTGGAAACACCATATATTTT
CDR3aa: CASSLLSSGNTIYF

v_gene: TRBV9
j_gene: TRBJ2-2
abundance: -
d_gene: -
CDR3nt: TGTGCCAGCAGCGGCCGGGACTGGGACACCGGGGAGCTGTTTTTT
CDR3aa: CASSGRDWDTGELFF

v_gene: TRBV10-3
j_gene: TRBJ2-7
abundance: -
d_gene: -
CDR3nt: TGTGCCATCAGTGAGGGGTACGAGCAGTACTTC
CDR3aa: CAISEGYEQYF

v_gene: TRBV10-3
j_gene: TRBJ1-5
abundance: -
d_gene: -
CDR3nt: TGTGCCATCAGTGAGTCGACTCAGTTGGGACGTAATCAGCCCCAGCATTTT
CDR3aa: CAISESTQLGRNQPQHF

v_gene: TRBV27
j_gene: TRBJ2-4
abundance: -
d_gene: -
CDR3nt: TGTGCCAGCAGTTTAATTTCTGAGGACATTCAGTACTTC
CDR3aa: CASSLISEDIQYF

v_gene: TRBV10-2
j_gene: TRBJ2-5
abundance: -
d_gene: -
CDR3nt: TGCGCCAGGGTGGATGGAGAGACCCAGTACTTC
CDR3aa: CARVDGETQYF

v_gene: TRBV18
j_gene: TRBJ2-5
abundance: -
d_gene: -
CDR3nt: TGTGCCAGCTCATCCGCAACAGGGTTTCAAGAGACCCAGTACTTC
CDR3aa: CASSSATGFQETQYF

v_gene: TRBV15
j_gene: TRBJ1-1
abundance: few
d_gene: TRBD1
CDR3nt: TGTGCCACCAGAGAAACCAGGGGGCATACCGGCATTCCCACTGAAGCTTTCTTT
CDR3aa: CATRETRGHTGIPTEAFF

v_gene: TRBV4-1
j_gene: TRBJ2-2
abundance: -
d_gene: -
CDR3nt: TGCGCCAGCAGCCAAGTTGCCGGGGAATTGAACACCGGGGAGCTGTTTTTT
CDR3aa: CASSQVAGELNTGELFF

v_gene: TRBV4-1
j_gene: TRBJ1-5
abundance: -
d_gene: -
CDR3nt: TGCGCCAGCAGCCGATACGACAGAGATCAGCCCCAGCATTTT
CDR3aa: CASSRYDRDQPQHF

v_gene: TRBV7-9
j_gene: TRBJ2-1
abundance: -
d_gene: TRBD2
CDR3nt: TGTGCCAGCAGCTTAGAGTTAGGAACTAGCGGCCTCTACAATGAGCAGTTCTTC
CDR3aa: CASSLELGTSGLYNEQFF

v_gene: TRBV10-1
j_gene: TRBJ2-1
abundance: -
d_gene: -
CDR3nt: TGCGCCAGCAGTGAGATGCGCGGGGACTACAATGAGCAGTTCTTC
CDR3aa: CASSEMRGDYNEQFF

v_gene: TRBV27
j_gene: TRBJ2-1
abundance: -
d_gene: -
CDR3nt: TGTGCCAGCAGGGATTCCTACAATGAGCAGTTCTTC
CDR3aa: CASRDSYNEQFF

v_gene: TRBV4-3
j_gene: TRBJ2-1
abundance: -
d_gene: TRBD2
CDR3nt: TGCGCCAGCAGCCAGCCATCGGGAGGGAGGAATGAGCAGTTCTTC
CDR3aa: CASSQPSGGRNEQFF

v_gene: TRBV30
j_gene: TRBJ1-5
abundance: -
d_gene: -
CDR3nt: TGTGCCTGGAGTCTGTCCGGCGGCCACTTCAATCAGCCCCAGCATTTT
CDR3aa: CAWSLSGGHFNQPQHF

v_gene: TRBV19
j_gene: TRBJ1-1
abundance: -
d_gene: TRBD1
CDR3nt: TGTGCCAGTAGGAGGACAGGGGACACTGAAGCTTTCTTT
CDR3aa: CASRRTGDTEAFF

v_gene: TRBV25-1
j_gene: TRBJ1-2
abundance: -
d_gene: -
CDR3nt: TGTGCCAGCAGTGAATATAGGGGCTCTGGCTACACCTTC
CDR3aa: CASSEYRGSGYTF

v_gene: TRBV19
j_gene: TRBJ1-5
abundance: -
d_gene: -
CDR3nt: TGTGCCAGTGCTCTCGGAGGTCAGCCCCAGCATTTT
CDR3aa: CASALGGQPQHF